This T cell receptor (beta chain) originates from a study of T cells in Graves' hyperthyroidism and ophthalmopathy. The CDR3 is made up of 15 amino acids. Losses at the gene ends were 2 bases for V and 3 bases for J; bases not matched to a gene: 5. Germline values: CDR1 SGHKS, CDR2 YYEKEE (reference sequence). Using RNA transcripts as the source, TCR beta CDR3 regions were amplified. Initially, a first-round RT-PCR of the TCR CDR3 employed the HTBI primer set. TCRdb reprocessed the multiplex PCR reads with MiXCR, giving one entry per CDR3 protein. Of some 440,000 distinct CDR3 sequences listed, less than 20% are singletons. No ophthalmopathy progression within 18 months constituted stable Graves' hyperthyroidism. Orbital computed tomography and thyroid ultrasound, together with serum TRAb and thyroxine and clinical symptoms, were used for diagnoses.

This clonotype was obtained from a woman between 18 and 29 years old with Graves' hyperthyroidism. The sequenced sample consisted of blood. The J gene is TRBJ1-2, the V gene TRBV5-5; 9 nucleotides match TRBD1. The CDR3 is CASSLEGQGDYGYTF. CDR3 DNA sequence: TGTGCCAGCAGCTTAGAGGGACAGGGAGACTATGGCTACACCTTC.